This T cell receptor beta chain was captured by sequencing in a study of early T cells in non-severe SARS-CoV-2 infection. For the study at large: Bulk RNA isolated from unsorted whole blood underwent sequencing; chains were not paired.

The library protocol tagged individual cDNA molecules with unique molecular identifiers. TCRdb independently ran MiXCR on the 5' RACE reads; one entry per CDR3 protein. The data hold tens of thousands of distinct CDR3 sequences, with approximately 8% observed a single time. CDR1 is SNHLY, CDR2 FYNNEI, per germline. This CDR3 spans 12 amino acids. V gave up 8 bases and J gave up 0 bases, with 8 bases separating them. This clonotype was detected many times. The receptor was derived from an adult who was a healthcare worker with PCR-confirmed SARS-CoV-2 infection or an uninfected control (not recorded which). Sequenced here: whole blood, sampled at baseline. The gene calls are TRBV2 and TRBJ2-7; the D is unclear. The CDR3 loop is CASAYSSYEQYF. The CDR3 coding sequence is TGTGCCAGCGCCTACAGCTCCTACGAGCAGTACTTC.